This is a list of T cell receptor beta chains from one sample in a study of tissue T cells after allogeneic stem cell transplantation. Sequencing was performed with immunoSEQ multiplex PCR; in TCRdb, only in-frame clones are kept and a portion is missing. The sample has several thousand clones, roughly two thirds seen once. The sequences come from tissue from the rectum, collected at autopsy. The receptors stem from a woman between 18 and 55 years old with breast cancer. CDR3s include the opening cysteine and the closing phenylalanine or tryptophan.

v_call	j_call	cdr3_aa
TRBV5-1	TRBJ2-1	CASSLDGTIGNEQFF
TRBV12-3/TRBV12-4	TRBJ2-5	CASSLRHRETQYF
TRBV7-8	TRBJ1-5	CASSSDTGARQPQHF
TRBV4-3	TRBJ1-4	CASSQSQGRSEKLFF
TRBV3-1/TRBV3-2	TRBJ1-3	CASSQVRQGNTIYF
TRBV11-2	TRBJ2-1	CASSQLAISYNEQFF
TRBV7-2	TRBJ2-6	CASSLGRQSSVLTF
TRBV7-2	TRBJ2-1	CASSKGLGFNEQFF
TRBV18	TRBJ2-6	CASSPLSSGANVLTF
TRBV7-9	TRBJ1-2	CASSFGQGEGYTF
TRBV28	TRBJ2-1	CASSNGQGDLYNEQFF